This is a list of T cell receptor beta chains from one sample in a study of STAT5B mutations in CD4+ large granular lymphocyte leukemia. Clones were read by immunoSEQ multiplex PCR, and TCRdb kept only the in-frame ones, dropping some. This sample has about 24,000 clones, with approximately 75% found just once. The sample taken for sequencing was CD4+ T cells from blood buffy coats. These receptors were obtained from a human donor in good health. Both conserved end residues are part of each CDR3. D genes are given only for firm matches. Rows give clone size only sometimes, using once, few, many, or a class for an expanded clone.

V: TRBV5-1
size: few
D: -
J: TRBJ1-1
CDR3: CASSLVGGNTEAFF
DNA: TGCGCCAGCAGCTTGGTTGGGGGCAACACTGAAGCTTTCTTT

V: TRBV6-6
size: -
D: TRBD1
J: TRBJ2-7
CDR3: CASSYWTGGYEQYF
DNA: TGTGCCAGCAGTTACTGGACAGGGGGCTACGAGCAGTACTTC

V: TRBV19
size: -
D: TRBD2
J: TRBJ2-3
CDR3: CASSLSGGAVWDTQYF
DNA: TGTGCCAGTAGTCTAAGCGGGGGGGCGGTATGGGATACGCAGTATTTT

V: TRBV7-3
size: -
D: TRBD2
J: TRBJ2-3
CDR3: CASSNIAGGPVDTQYF
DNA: TGTGCCAGCAGCAATATAGCGGGGGGGCCGGTAGATACGCAGTATTTT

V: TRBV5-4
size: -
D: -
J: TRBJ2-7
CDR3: CASSSGHRLEQYF
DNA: TGTGCCAGCAGCTCGGGACACCGGCTCGAGCAGTACTTC

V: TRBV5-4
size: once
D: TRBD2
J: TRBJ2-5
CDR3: CASSLTGGSGETQYF
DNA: TGTGCCAGCAGCCTCACGGGGGGATCGGGAGAGACCCAGTACTTC

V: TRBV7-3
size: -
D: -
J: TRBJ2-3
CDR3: CASSLARGSTDTQYF
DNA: TGTGCCAGCAGCTTAGCTAGGGGGAGCACAGATACGCAGTATTTT

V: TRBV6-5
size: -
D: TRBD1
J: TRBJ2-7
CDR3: CASSYSGTGPYEQYF
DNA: TGTGCCAGCAGTTACTCCGGGACAGGACCCTACGAGCAGTACTTC

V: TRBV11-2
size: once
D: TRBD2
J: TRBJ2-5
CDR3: CASSFSWGGETQYF
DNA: TGTGCCAGCAGCTTCAGCTGGGGGGGGGAGACCCAGTACTTC

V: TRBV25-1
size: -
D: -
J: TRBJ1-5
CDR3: CASGGGGNQPQHF
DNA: TGTGCCAGCGGCGGGGGTGGCAATCAGCCCCAGCATTTT

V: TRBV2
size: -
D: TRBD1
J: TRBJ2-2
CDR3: CASTRGRGRVGELFF
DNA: TGTGCCAGCACAAGGGGCAGGGGGCGCGTCGGGGAGCTGTTTTTT

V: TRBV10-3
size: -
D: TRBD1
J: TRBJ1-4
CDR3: CAIRGQGAEKLFF
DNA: TGTGCCATCAGGGGACAGGGAGCTGAAAAACTGTTTTTT

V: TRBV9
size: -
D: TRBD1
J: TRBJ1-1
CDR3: CASSVGSQGYTEAFF
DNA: TGTGCCAGCAGCGTAGGGTCACAGGGGTACACTGAAGCTTTCTTT

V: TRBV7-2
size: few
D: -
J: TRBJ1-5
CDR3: CASSLGTERGPQHF
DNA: TGTGCCAGCAGCTTGGGAACCGAGAGGGGGCCCCAGCATTTT

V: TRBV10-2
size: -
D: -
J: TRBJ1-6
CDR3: CASSESSLWTPLHF
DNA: TGCGCCAGCAGTGAGTCCAGCCTTTGGACACCCCTCCACTTT

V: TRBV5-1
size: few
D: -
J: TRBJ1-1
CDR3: CASSPLGDPNTEAFF
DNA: TGCGCCAGCAGCCCACTCGGGGATCCGAACACTGAAGCTTTCTTT

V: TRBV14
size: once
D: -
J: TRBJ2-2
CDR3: CASSQDNVAANTGELFF
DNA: TGTGCCAGCAGCCAAGATAACGTGGCGGCGAACACCGGGGAGCTGTTTTTT

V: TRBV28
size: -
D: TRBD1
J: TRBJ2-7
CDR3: CASSPRGTGEGEQYF
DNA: TGTGCCAGCAGTCCGAGGGGGACAGGGGAAGGCGAGCAGTACTTC

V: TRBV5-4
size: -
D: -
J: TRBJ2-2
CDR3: CASSKHTGELFF
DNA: TGTGCCAGCAGCAAACACACCGGGGAGCTGTTTTTT

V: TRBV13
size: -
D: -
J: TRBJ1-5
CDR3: CASSLGNQPQHF
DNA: TGTGCCAGCAGCTTGGGTAATCAGCCCCAGCATTTT

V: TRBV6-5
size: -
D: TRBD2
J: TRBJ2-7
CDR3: CASSYGGGGHEQYF
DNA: TGTGCCAGCAGTTACGGCGGGGGTGGCCACGAGCAGTACTTC

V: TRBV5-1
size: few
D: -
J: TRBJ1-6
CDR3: CASSPGLIGGSPLHF
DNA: TGCGCCAGCAGCCCCGGCTTGATCGGAGGCTCACCCCTCCACTTT

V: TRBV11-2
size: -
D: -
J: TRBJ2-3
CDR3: CASRPGTSTDTQYF
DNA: TGTGCCAGCAGACCGGGGACTTCTACAGATACGCAGTATTTT

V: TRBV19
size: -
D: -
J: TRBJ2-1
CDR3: CASSRDPSSYNEQFF
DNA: TGTGCCAGCTCCCGGGACCCCAGCTCCTACAATGAGCAGTTCTTC

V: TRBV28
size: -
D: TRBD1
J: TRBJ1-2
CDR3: CASSGGGNYYGYTF
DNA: TGTGCCAGCAGTGGAGGGGGCAATTACTATGGCTACACCTTC

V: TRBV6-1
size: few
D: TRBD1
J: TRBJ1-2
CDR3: CASSDPIGQVNYGYTF
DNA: TGTGCCAGCAGTGACCCAATTGGACAGGTCAACTATGGCTACACCTTC

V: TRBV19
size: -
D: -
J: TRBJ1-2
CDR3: CASSPLGRTNYGYTF
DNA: TGTGCCAGTAGTCCCCTGGGAAGGACAAACTATGGCTACACCTTC

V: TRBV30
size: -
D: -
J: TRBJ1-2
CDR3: CAWSTRIYGYTF
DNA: TGTGCCTGGAGTACACGGATCTATGGCTACACCTTC

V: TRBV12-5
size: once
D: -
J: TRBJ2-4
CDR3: CASGLVRGGFSDIQYF
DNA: TGTGCTAGTGGTTTGGTGAGGGGAGGCTTTAGCGACATTCAGTACTTC

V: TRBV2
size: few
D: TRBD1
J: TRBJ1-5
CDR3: CASNPGGNQPQHF
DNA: TGTGCCAGCAATCCAGGGGGTAATCAGCCCCAGCATTTT

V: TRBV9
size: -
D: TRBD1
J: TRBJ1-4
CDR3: CASSVGQGPHIRTNEKLFF
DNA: TGTGCCAGCAGCGTCGGACAGGGGCCTCATATTAGAACTAATGAAAAACTGTTTTTT

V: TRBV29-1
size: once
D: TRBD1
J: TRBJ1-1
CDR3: CSVDAGTANTEAFF
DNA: TGCAGCGTTGACGCCGGGACAGCAAACACTGAAGCTTTCTTT

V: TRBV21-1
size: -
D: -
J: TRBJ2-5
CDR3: CASQQRGAESGETQYF
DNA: TGTGCCAGCCAGCAGCGTGGGGCAGAATCGGGAGAGACCCAGTACTTC

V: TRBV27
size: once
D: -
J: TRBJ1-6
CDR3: CASSLSGNSYNSPLHF
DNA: TGTGCCAGCAGTTTATCGGGGAACTCCTATAATTCACCCCTCCACTTT

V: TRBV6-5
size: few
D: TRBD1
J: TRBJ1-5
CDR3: CASRRDSGNQPQHF
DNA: TGTGCCAGCAGGAGGGACAGCGGCAATCAGCCCCAGCATTTT

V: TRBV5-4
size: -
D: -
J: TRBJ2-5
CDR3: CASSSLQETQYF
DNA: TGTGCCAGCAGCTCATTACAAGAGACCCAGTACTTC

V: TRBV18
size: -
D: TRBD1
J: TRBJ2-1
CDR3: CASSPTRQGNYNEQFF
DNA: TGTGCCAGCTCACCGACTCGACAGGGGAACTACAATGAGCAGTTCTTC

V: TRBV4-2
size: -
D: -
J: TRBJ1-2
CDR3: CASSQRAGDAYGYTF
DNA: TGTGCCAGCAGCCAACGAGCAGGGGACGCATATGGCTACACCTTC

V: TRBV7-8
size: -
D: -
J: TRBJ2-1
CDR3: CASSFPPAGSRRNEQFF
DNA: TGTGCCAGCAGCTTTCCCCCTGCCGGCAGCCGGCGAAATGAGCAGTTCTTC

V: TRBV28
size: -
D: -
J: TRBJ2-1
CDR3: CASRRGGRDEQFF
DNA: TGTGCCAGCCGTAGGGGGGGGCGGGATGAGCAGTTCTTC

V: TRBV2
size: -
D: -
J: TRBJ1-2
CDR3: CASRRQTYGYTF
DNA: TGTGCCAGCAGGCGTCAGACCTATGGCTACACCTTC

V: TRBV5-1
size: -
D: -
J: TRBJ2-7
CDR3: CASSSSEGQYF
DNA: TGCGCCAGCAGCTCGAGCGAGGGGCAGTACTTC

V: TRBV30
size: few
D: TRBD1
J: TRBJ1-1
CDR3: CAWRRDRLMKAFF
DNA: TGTGCCTGGCGCCGGGACAGACTAATGAAAGCTTTCTTT

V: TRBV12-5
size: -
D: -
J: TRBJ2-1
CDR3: CASGPTNGNEQFF
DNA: TGTGCTAGTGGCCCTACCAATGGCAATGAGCAGTTCTTC

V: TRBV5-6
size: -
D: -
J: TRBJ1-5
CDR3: CASSFTPYFGAEYNQPQHF
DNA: TGTGCCAGCAGCTTCACCCCCTATTTTGGGGCCGAATACAATCAGCCCCAGCATTTT

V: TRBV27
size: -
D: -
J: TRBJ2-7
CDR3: CASSLYGGPSYEQYF
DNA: TGTGCCAGCAGTTTATATGGGGGGCCCTCCTACGAGCAGTACTTC

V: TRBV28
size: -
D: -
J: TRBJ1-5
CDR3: CASSLEGGNQPQHF
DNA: TGTGCCAGCAGTTTAGAGGGTGGGAATCAGCCCCAGCATTTT

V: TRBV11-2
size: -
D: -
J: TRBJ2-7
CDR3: CASSLEFILGAGAYEQYF
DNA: TGTGCCAGCAGCTTAGAGTTCATTCTAGGGGCAGGGGCCTACGAGCAGTACTTC

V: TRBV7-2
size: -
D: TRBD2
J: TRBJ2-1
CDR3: CASSRRGGSYNEQFF
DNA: TGTGCCAGCAGCCGGCGGGGGGGCTCCTACAATGAGCAGTTCTTC

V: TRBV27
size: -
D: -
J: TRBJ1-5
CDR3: CASTPLASGGNQPQHF
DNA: TGTGCCAGCACCCCTTTAGCCAGTGGAGGCAATCAGCCCCAGCATTTT